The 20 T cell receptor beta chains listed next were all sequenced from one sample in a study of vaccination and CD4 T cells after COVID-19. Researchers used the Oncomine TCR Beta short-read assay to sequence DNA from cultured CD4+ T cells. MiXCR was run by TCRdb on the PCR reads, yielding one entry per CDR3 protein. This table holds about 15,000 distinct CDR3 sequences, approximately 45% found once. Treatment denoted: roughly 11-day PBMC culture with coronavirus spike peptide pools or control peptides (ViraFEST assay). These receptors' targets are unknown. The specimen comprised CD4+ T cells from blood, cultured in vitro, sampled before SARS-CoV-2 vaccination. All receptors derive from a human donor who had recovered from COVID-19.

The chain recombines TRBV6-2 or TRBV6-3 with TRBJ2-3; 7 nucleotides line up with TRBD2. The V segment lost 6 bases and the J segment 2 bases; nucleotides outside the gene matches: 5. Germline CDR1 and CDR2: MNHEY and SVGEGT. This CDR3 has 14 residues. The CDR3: CASRPSGDTDTQYF. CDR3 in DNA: TGTGCCAGCAGACCCAGCGGGGACACAGATACGCAGTATTTT.

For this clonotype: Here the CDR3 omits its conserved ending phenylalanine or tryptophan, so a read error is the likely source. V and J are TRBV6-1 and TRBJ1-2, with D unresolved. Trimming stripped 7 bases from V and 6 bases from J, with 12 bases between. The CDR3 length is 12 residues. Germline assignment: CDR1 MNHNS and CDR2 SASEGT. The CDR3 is CASMGSGHGYTL. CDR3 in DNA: TGTGCCAGCATGGGTTCCGGGCATGGCTACACCCTC.

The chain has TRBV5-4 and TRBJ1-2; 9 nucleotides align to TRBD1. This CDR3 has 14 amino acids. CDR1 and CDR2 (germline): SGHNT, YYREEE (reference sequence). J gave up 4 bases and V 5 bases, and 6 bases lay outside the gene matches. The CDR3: CASRPTGGSYGYTF. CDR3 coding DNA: TGTGCCAGCAGACCAACAGGGGGCTCCTATGGCTACACCTTC.

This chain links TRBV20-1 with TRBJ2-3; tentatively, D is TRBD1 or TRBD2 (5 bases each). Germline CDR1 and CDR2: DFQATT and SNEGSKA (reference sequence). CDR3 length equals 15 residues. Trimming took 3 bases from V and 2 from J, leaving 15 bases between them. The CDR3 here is CSASRDVRSTDTQYF. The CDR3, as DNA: TGCAGTGCTAGCCGGGACGTGCGTTCCACAGATACGCAGTATTTT.

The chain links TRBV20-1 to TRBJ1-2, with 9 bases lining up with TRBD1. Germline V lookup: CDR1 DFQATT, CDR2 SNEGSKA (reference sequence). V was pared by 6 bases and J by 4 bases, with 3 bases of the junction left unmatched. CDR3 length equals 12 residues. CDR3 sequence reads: CSAKQGAYGYTF. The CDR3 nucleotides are TGCAGTGCGAAACAGGGGGCCTATGGCTACACCTTC.

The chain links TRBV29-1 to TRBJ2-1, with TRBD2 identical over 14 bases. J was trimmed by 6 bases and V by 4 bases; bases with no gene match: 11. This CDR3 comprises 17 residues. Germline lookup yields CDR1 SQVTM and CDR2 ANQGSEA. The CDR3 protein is CSVGGLAGGWVSNEQFF. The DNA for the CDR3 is TGCAGCGTTGGCGGACTAGCGGGAGGTTGGGTGTCCAATGAGCAGTTCTTC.

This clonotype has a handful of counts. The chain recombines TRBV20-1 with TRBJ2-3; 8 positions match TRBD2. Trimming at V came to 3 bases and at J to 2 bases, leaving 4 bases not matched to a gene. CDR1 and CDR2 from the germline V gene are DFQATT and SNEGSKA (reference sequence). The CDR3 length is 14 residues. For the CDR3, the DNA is TGCAGTGCTAGGGAACTAGCGGCCACAGATACGCAGTATTTT. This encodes CSARELAATDTQYF.

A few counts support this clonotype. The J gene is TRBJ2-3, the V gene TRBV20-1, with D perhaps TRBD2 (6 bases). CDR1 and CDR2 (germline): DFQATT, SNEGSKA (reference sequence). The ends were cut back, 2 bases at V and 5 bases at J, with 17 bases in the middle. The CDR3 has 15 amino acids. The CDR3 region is CSARQMEGSGDTQYF. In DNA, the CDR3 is TGCAGTGCTAGACAAATGGAGGGTTCAGGAGATACGCAGTATTTT.

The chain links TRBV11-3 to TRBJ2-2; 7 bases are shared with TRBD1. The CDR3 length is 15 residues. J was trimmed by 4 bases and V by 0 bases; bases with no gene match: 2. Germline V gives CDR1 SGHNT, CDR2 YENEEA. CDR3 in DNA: TGTGCCAGCAGCTTAGAGGCAGGGGGCACCGGGGAGCTGTTTTTT. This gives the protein CASSLEAGGTGELFF.

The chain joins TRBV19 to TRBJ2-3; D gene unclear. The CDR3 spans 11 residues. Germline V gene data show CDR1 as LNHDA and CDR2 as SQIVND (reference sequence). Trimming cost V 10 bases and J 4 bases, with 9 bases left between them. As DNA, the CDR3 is TGTGCCACTGGAGTGGCAGATACGCAGTATTTT. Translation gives CATGVADTQYF.

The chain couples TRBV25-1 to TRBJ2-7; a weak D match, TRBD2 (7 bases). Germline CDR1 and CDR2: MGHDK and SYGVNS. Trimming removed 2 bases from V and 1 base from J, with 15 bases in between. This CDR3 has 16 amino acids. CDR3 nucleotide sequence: TGTGCCAGCAGTGAACCTAATAGGGGGGGTTCCTACGAGCAGTACTTC. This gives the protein CASSEPNRGGSYEQYF.

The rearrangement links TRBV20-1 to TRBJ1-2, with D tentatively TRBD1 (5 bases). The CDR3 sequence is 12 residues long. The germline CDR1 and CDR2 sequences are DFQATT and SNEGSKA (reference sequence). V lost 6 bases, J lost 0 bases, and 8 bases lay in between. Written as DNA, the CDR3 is TGCAGTGCCACGGACACTAACTATGGCTACACCTTC. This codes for CSATDTNYGYTF.

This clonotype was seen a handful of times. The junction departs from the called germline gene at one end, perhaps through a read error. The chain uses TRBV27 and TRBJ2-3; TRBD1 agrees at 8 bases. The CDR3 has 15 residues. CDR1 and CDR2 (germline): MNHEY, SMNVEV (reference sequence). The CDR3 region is CASSSGQGGTDTQYF. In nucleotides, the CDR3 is TGTGCCAGTAGTTCCGGACAGGGCGGAACAGATACGCAGTATTTT.

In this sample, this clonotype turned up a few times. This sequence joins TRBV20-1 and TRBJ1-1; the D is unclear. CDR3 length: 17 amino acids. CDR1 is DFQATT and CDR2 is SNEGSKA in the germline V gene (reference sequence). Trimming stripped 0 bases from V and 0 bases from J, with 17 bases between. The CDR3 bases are TGCAGTGCTAGAGATTCCGGGAACGGAATCATGAACACTGAAGCTTTCTTT. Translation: CSARDSGNGIMNTEAFF.

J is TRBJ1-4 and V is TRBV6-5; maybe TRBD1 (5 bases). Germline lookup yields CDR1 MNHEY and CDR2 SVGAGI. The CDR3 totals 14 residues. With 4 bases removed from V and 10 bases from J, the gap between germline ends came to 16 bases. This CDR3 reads CASSSTQGTRKLFF. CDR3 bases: TGTGCCAGCAGTTCCACCCAAGGGACTCGAAAACTGTTTTTT.

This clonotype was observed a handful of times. The CDR3 loop reads CASSLAGVERETQYF. DNA of the CDR3: TGTGCCAGCAGCTTAGCCGGGGTAGAACGAGAGACCCAGTACTTC. The V gene is TRBV7-2, the J gene TRBJ2-5; maybe TRBD2 (5 bases). Germline V gene sequence: CDR1 SGHTA, CDR2 FQGNSA. With 0 bases removed from V and 4 bases from J, the gap between germline ends came to 12 bases. The CDR3 has 15 residues.

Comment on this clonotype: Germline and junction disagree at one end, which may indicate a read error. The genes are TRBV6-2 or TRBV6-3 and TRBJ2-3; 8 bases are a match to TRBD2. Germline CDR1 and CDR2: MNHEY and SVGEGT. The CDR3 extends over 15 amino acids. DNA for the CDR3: TGTGCCGGCAGTCCTAGCGGGCCGGGAGGAGATACGCAGTATTTT. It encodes CAGSPSGPGGDTQYF.

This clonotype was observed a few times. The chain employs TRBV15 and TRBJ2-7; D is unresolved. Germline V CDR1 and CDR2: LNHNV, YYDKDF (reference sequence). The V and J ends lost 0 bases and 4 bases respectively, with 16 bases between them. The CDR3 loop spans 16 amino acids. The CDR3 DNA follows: TGTGCCACCAGCAGAGATTTTCAGTTTGGAATGTACGAGCAGTACTTC. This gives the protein CATSRDFQFGMYEQYF.

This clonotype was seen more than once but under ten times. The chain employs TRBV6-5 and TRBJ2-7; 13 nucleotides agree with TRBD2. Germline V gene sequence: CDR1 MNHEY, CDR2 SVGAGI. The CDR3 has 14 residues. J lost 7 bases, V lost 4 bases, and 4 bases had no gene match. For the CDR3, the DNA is TGTGCCAGCAGTTTGACTAGCGGGGGGAAGGAGCAGTACTTC. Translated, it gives CASSLTSGGKEQYF.

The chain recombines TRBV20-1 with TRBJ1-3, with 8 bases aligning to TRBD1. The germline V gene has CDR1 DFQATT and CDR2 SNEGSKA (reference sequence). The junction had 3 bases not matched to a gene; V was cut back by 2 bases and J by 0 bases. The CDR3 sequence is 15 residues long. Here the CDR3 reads CSARPGTGSGNTIYF. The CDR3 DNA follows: TGCAGTGCTAGACCCGGGACAGGCTCTGGAAACACCATATATTTT.